This T cell receptor (beta chain) was observed in a study of PD-L1 blockade in urothelial cancer (dated by TCRdb to 2017 to 2019). About the full investigation: Every patient began therapy in the mid-2010s and was given atezolizumab 1,200 mg intravenously every 3 weeks. About 85% of the 29 patients were males with bladder-origin urothelial cancer, and about 60% of the roughly 29 reported a prior smoking history. Patients had an ECOG performance status of 0 or 1 and had received between 0 and 3 prior chemotherapy regimens. Blood samples were analyzed 3 weeks after the start of treatment (second dose) and 6 weeks after the start of treatment. A median of 141,255 T cells and roughly 80,000 unique TCRs was obtained from blood samples, and a median clonality of approximately 0.08 was observed. Somatic, immune and clinical correlates of response to PD-L1 blockade with atezolizumab in urothelial cancer were the focus of an exploratory multi-omic analysis. Pretreatment tumor samples and matched peripheral blood, collected serially before and after atezolizumab treatment, underwent TCR sequencing. Durable clinical benefit was defined as progression-free survival longer than 6 months, and TCR features were also tested against progression-free and overall survival. Whole exome sequencing and RNA sequencing of pretreatment tumors were performed alongside TCR sequencing in the same patients. Durable clinical benefit was achieved by nine patients but not by the remaining 20. Pretreatment blood TCR-seq was available for about 27 patients, at least one posttreatment blood collection was obtained for around 25 patients, and tumor TCR-seq was available for around 25 patients. General study outcomes and caveats: Because the sample size was small (n of about 29) and many exploratory analyses were performed, the results are intended to be hypothesis-generating. Greater expansion of tumor-associated TCR clones in peripheral blood 3 weeks after the start of treatment was observed in patients with durable benefit (n ≈ 22, p = 0.022). Improved progression-free and overall survival was found to be associated with pretreatment peripheral blood TCR clonality below the median.

Interpreted using the paper, the time point label stands for: peripheral blood 6 weeks after treatment start. The cohort comprised 29 patients with locally advanced or metastatic urothelial carcinoma treated at Memorial Sloan Kettering on a trial protocol. Peripheral blood mononuclear cells were collected pretreatment and during treatment, with between 1 and 8 total time points obtained per patient. The Qiagen DNeasy Blood extraction kit was used to purify genomic DNA from total PBMCs and tumor samples. PBMCs were collected pretreatment and during treatment, and were isolated and stored as previously described. With respect to this clone: Which antigen it targets is not known. Per-base quality was not reported, and no clone a single base away is much larger than it.

Synthetic TCR analog templates were spiked into each PCR so that absolute template abundance could be estimated from read counts. The immunoSEQ assay used bias-controlled V and J gene primers to amplify TCRbeta CDR3 regions from genomic DNA. Sequencing of rearranged TCRbeta segments was done at approximately 20X coverage. Processing in the source paper ran as follows. Sequencing errors were corrected by clustering and CDR3s were annotated against IMGT to assign V, D and J genes. Out-of-frame and stop-codon sequences were excluded, and only productive TCRbeta rearrangements were used in downstream analyses. Clonality was calculated as one minus the Shannon entropy normalized by the log of the number of unique productive sequences. Fisher's exact test with Benjamini-Hochberg correction, at a threshold of adjusted p below 0.01, was used to find clones that differed between time points or between blood and tumor. The clones in this table, taken by TCRdb from immuneACCESS, are in-frame only. Not every clone is retained; where verified, under half of the shortfall comes from an unresolved V gene, and the cause of the rest is unknown. Clone size and the V and J calls come from that table; the DNA yielded D and trimming. This sample is represented by roughly 110,000 clones; 80% to 95% of them were singletons. 3.5% to 4.5% of the sample rests with the top ten.

Relative to germline, V is missing 3 bases and J is missing 5 bases, with 6 bases of the junction outside any gene match. CDR1 SGHVS and CDR2 FQNEAQ are derived from the germline V gene. Counted from cysteine to phenylalanine, this CDR3 has 15 amino acids. The retained sequence is limited to the CDR3, 45 bases, with the frame set at the first base. The chain employs TRBV7-8 and TRBJ2-3; 9 of the junction bases match TRBD2. This specimen was PBMCs, taken around atezolizumab (anti-PD-L1) treatment. The origin of this receptor is a man in his sixties with urothelial cancer. The DNA reads TGTGCCAGCAGCTTTAGCGGGAGAGGTGGAGATACGCAGTATTTT. Translated, this gives CASSFSGRGGDTQYF.